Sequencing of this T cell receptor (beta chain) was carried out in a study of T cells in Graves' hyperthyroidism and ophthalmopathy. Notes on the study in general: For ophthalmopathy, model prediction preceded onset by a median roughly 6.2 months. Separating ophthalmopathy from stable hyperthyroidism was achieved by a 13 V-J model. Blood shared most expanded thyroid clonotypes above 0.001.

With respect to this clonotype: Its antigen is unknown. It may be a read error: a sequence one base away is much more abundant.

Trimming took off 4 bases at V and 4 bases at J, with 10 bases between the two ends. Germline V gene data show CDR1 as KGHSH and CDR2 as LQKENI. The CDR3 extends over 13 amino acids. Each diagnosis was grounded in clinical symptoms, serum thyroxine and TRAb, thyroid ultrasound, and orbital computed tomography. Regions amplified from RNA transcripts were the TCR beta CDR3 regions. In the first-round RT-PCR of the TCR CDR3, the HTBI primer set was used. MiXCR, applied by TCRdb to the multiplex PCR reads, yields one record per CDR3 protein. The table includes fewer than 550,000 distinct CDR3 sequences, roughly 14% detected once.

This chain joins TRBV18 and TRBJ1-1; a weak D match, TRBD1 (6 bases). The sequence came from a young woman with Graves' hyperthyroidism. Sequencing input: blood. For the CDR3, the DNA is TGTGCCAGCTCACGGACAGAGAGCACTGAAGCTTTCTTT. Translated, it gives CASSRTESTEAFF.